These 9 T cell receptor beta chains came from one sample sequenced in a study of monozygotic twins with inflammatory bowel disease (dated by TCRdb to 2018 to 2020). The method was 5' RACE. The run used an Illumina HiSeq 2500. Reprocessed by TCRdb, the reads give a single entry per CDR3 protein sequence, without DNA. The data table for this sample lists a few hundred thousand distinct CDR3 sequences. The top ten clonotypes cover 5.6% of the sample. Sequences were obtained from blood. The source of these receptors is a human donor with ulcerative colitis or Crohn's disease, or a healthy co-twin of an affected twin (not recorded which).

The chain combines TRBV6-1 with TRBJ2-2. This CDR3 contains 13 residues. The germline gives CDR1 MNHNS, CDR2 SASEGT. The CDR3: CASSLTQIGELFF.

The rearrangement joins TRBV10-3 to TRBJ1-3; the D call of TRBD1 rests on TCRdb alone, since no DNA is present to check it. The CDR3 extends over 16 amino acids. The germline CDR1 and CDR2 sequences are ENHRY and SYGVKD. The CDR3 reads CAIQDPEHYSGNTIYF.

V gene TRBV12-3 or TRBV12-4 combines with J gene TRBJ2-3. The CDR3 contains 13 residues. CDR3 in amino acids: CASRDWHTDTQYF.

CDR3 loop: CSPREINQPQHF. The rearrangement links TRBV20-1 to TRBJ1-5. The CDR3 runs to 12 residues. Germline values: CDR1 DFQATT, CDR2 SNEGSKA (reference sequence).

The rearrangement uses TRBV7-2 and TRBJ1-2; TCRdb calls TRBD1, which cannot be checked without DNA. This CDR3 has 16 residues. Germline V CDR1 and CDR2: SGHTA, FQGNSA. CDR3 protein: CASTVPSGTGGNGYTF.

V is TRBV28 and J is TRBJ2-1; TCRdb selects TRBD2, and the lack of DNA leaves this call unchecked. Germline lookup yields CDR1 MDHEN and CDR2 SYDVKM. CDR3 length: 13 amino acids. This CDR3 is CASSLNPLNEQFF.

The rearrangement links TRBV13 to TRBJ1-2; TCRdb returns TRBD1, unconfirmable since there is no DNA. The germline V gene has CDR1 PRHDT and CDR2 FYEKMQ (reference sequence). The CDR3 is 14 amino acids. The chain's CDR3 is CAARRGGFNYGYTF.

The CDR3 here is CASSLTGVYYGYTF. V and J are TRBV7-9 and TRBJ1-2. The CDR3 sequence is 14 residues long. CDR1 is SEHNR and CDR2 is FQNEAQ in the germline V gene (reference sequence).

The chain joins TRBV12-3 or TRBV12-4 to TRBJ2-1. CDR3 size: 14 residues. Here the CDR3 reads CASSLGTVYNEQFF.